The clone carrying this T cell receptor beta chain was recorded at least ten times. The CDR3 length is 17 residues. Losses at the gene ends were 1 base for V and 5 bases for J; bases not matched to a gene: 6. The germline V gene has CDR1 LGHNA and CDR2 YNFKEQ. This entry comes from a study of T-cell memory formation after mild COVID-19. One entry per CDR3 protein, called by TCRdb with MiXCR from the 5' RACE reads. The data contain roughly 200,000 distinct CDR3 sequences, about a sixth of them singletons. This sequence joins TRBV4-2 and TRBJ2-2; 11 bases line up with TRBD2. The specimen sequenced was PBMCs or a T cell subset sorted from them (not recorded which). The clonotype was recovered from an adult woman who had mild COVID-19 (a few samples of this study predate the infection). Cell type and time point are not known. CDR3 nucleotides: TGTGCCAGCAGCCAAGGGAGACTAGCGGGACCTACCGGGGAGCTGTTTTTT. Protein: CASSQGRLAGPTGELFF.